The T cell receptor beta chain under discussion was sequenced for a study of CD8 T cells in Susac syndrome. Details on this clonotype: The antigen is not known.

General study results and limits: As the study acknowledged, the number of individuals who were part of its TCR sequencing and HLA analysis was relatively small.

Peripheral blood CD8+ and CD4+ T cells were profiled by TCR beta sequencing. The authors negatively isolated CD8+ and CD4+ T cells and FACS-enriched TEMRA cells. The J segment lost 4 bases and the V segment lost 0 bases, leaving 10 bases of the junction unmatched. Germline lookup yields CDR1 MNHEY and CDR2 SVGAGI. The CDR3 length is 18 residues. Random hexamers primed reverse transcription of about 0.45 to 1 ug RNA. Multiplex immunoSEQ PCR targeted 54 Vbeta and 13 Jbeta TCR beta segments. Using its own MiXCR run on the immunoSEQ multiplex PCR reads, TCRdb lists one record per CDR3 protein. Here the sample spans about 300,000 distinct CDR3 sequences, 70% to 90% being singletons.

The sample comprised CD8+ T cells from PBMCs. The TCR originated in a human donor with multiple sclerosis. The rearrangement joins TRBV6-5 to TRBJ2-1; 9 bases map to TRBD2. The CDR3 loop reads CASSYSVLGGRDYNEQFF. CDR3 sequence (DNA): TGTGCCAGCAGTTACTCTGTTCTGGGCGGGAGGGATTACAATGAGCAGTTCTTC.